Below, 3 T cell receptor beta chains from the same sample are listed, as sequenced in a study of blood T cells in healthy people across ages. A second PCR of roughly 7 to 11 cycles used a sample-barcoded 5' primer and a J-beta primer mix. From the 5' RACE reads, TCRdb called clonotypes with MiXCR, one entry per CDR3 protein. This table has 750,000 to 850,000 distinct CDR3 sequences, around 25% appearing once. This sample also belongs to another study, concerning T cells of mothers and their children.

The sequenced sample consisted of blood. These receptors came from a boy younger than 18 in good health.

The chain couples TRBV12-3 or TRBV12-4 to TRBJ1-4; 8 bases align to TRBD1. V was clipped by 7 bases and J by 8 bases; unmatched bases: 9. CDR3 length: 14 residues. CDR3 sequence: CASTPGTGHEKLFF. CDR3 bases: TGTGCCAGCACTCCCGGGACAGGCCACGAAAAACTGTTTTTT.

At least ten counts were recorded for this clonotype. The chain couples TRBV4-3 to TRBJ2-7; the D call may be TRBD1 or TRBD2 (5 bases each). The CDR3 is 16 residues long. Between the trimmed V and J ends, which lost 5 bases and 2 bases, there was a span of 19 bases. Germline CDR1 and CDR2: LGHNA and YSLEER. CDR3 protein: CASSVGWGDRAYEQYF. CDR3 DNA sequence: TGCGCCAGCAGCGTCGGGTGGGGAGACAGAGCCTACGAGCAGTACTTC.

This clonotype was detected once. The chain combines TRBV21-1 with TRBJ2-3; no DNA check was done on the table's D call, TRBD2. TRBV21-1 is reported as a pseudogene. This CDR3 region has 16 residues. The CDR3 nucleotides read TGTGCCAGCAGCGCAGGAAGGACTAGTCCCACAGATACGCAGTATTTT. It yields the protein CASSAGRTSPTDTQYF.